The 2 T cell receptor beta chains below were found in one sample sequenced in a study of response to subunit inactivated influenza vaccine. TCRdb recomputed calls from the RT-PCR reads with MiXCR, one row per CDR3 protein. This table holds 200,000 to 300,000 distinct CDR3 sequences, 12% found once. The input for sequencing was non-naive T cells sorted from PBMCs, taken 14 to 15 days before vaccination. All receptors come from a man aged 45 to 65 who received an inactivated influenza vaccine.

The V call is TRBV4-3, the J call TRBJ2-1; 7 positions agree with TRBD1. V gave up 0 bases and J gave up 0 bases; unmatched junction bases: 5. The CDR3 sequence is 17 residues long. Germline loops: CDR1 LGHNA, CDR2 YSLEER. The CDR3 region is CASSQDLRGLSYNEQFF. CDR3 in DNA: TGCGCCAGCAGCCAAGATCTTAGGGGGCTCTCCTACAATGAGCAGTTCTTC.

The chain joins TRBV4-2 to TRBJ2-7; no firm D call. The CDR3 is 14 residues long. V was clipped by 2 bases and J by 2 bases, with 10 bases between them. Germline CDR1 LGHNA, CDR2 YNFKEQ. The CDR3 loop is CASSQSRDTYEQYF. In nucleotides, the CDR3 is TGTGCCAGCAGCCAATCAAGGGATACCTACGAGCAGTACTTC.